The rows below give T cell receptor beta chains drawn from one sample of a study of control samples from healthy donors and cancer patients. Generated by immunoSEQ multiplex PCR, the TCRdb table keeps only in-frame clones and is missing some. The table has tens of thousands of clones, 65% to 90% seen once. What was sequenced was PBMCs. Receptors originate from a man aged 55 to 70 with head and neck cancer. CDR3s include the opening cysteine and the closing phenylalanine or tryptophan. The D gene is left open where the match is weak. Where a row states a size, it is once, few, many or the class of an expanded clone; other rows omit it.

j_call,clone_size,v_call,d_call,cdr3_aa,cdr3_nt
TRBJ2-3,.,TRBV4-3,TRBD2,CASSQGQAGVADTQYF,TGCGCCAGCAGCCAAGGTCAAGCGGGGGTCGCAGATACGCAGTATTTT
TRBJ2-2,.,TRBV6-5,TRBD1,CASKKDRDPGELFF,TGTGCCAGCAAAAAAGACAGGGATCCCGGGGAGCTGTTTTTT
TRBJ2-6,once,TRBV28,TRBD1,CASRNTGGPKGSGANVLTF,TGTGCCAGCAGAAACACAGGGGGCCCTAAGGGATCTGGGGCCAACGTCCTGACTTTC
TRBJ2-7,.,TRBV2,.,CATHTWGSYEQYF,TGTGCCACCCACACGTGGGGCTCCTACGAGCAGTACTTC
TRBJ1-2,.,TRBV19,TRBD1,CASSQDRDISYGYTF,TGTGCCAGTAGTCAAGACAGGGATATAAGCTATGGCTACACCTTC
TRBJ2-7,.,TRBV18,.,CASSPDRGVSSYEQYF,TGTGCCAGCTCACCCGACCGGGGTGTCAGCTCCTACGAGCAGTACTTC
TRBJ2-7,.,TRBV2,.,CASRETPLSYEQYF,TGTGCCAGCAGGGAAACACCCCTCTCCTACGAGCAGTACTTC
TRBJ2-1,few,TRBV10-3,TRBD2,CAISQLAGGPYEQFF,TGTGCCATCAGTCAACTAGCGGGAGGGCCTTATGAGCAGTTCTTC
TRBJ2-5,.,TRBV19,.,CASSIFAAGDRETQYF,TGTGCCAGTAGTATTTTTGCAGCGGGTGATCGAGAGACCCAGTACTTC
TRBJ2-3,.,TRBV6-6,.,CASIAALASTDTQYF,TGTGCCAGCATCGCTGCTCTAGCTTCCACAGATACGCAGTATTTT
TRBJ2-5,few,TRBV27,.,CASSLRFGLGSKETQYF,TGTGCCAGCAGTTTACGCTTTGGGCTGGGGTCTAAGGAGACCCAGTACTTC
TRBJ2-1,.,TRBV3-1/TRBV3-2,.,CASSHLHNEQFF,TGTGCCAGCAGCCACCTACACAATGAGCAGTTCTTC
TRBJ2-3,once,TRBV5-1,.,CASTHDSATDTQYF,TGCGCCAGCACCCACGATAGCGCCACAGATACGCAGTATTTT
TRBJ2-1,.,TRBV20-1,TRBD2,CSASGFSSGGAGSYNEQFF,TGCAGTGCTAGTGGATTTTCTAGCGGGGGGGCCGGTTCCTACAATGAGCAGTTCTTC
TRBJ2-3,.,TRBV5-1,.,CATRREGNSDTQYF,TGCGCCACCAGAAGGGAAGGTAACTCAGATACGCAGTATTTT
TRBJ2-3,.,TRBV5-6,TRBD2,CASSAYLSGRNTDTQYF,TGTGCCAGCAGCGCCTATCTTAGCGGGAGGAACACAGATACGCAGTATTTT
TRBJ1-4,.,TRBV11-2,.,CASSNNPGAGEKLFF,TGTGCCAGCAGCAACAACCCTGGGGCAGGGGAAAAACTGTTTTTT
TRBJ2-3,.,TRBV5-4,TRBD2,CASSFRATSGGADTQYF,TGTGCCAGCAGTTTCAGAGCTACTAGCGGGGGGGCAGATACGCAGTATTTT
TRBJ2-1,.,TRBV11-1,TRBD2,CASSLGQGTSREQFF,TGTGCCAGCAGCTTAGGCCAAGGGACTAGTCGGGAGCAGTTCTTC
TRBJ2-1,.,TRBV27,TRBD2,CASSFTSGSEQFF,TGTGCCAGCAGTTTTACGAGCGGGAGCGAGCAGTTCTTC
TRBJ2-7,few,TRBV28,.,CASSLGGYEQYF,TGTGCCAGCAGTTTGGGTGGGTACGAGCAGTACTTC
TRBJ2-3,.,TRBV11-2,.,CASRMTEDTQYF,TGTGCCAGCAGAATGACTGAGGATACGCAGTATTTT
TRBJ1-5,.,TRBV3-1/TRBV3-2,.,CASSQDGNQPQHF,TGTGCCAGCAGCCAAGACGGAAATCAGCCCCAGCATTTT
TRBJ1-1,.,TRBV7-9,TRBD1,CASSSDRDTEAFF,TGTGCCAGCAGCTCGGACAGGGACACTGAAGCTTTCTTT